These 25 T cell receptor beta chains were all obtained from the same sample, sequenced in a study of CD8 T cells in ankylosing spondylitis. MiXCR was run by TCRdb on the 5' RACE reads, yielding one entry per CDR3 protein. The repertoire holds fewer than 200,000 distinct CDR3 sequences, about 20% seen once, with more than 3.5% in the top ten. The specimen was blood, either unsorted or a sorted T cell fraction (not recorded which). The receptors were sampled from a male donor aged 5 to 30 with ankylosing spondylitis or in good health (not recorded which).

This clonotype was picked up many times. The V and J genes are TRBV29-1 and TRBJ1-1; no reliable D call. Trimming took off 5 bases at V and 1 base at J, with 11 bases between the two ends. CDR1 is SQVTM and CDR2 is ANQGSEA in the germline V gene. The CDR3 is 13 amino acids. The DNA of the CDR3 is TGCAGCGTTTCTGCCAGATCGAACACTGAAGCTTTCTTT. Amino acids: CSVSARSNTEAFF.

V is TRBV12-3 or TRBV12-4 and J is TRBJ2-1; D unclear. V was pared by 4 bases and J by 7 bases, with 20 bases between. The length of the CDR3 is 16 residues. CDR3 nucleotides: TGTGCCAGCAGTTCTCTTGACCTCAGCGAAGGGAATGAGCAGTTCTTC. It encodes CASSSLDLSEGNEQFF.

This clonotype showed up just once. This chain joins TRBV20-1 and TRBJ2-1; 11 nucleotides align to TRBD2. This CDR3 spans 16 amino acids. The trim removed 0 bases at V and 4 bases at J, leaving 5 bases unmatched. Germline CDR1 reads DFQATT; CDR2 reads SNEGSKA (reference sequence). The CDR3 DNA reads TGCAGTGCTAGAGATCAGGTAGCGGGAGGGTACAATGAGCAGTTCTTC. Translating gives CSARDQVAGGYNEQFF.

The J gene is TRBJ2-2, the V gene TRBV6-5; TRBD1 or TRBD2 may be the D gene (6 bases each). The germline V gene encodes CDR1 MNHEY and CDR2 SVGAGI. V shed 8 bases and J shed 2 bases, with 15 bases lying between them. The CDR3 is 15 residues long. CDR3 in DNA: TGTGCCAGCGAAGAGGGGGGAAGCAACACCGGGGAGCTGTTTTTT. Translating gives CASEEGGSNTGELFF.

This clonotype was seen repeatedly, ten times or more. This sequence joins TRBV6-5 and TRBJ2-1; D is undetermined. V lost 2 bases and J lost 8, with 13 bases in between. The CDR3 consists of 14 residues. Germline V lookup: CDR1 MNHEY, CDR2 SVGAGI. The chain's CDR3 is CASSYDEFNYEQFF. The DNA of the CDR3 is TGTGCCAGCAGTTACGACGAGTTCAATTATGAGCAGTTCTTC.

This chain links TRBV20-1 with TRBJ2-1; 11 bases are a match to TRBD2. The J segment lost 12 bases and the V segment lost 1 base, leaving 11 bases of the junction unmatched. The CDR3 loop spans 15 amino acids. Germline V gives CDR1 DFQATT, CDR2 SNEGSKA (reference sequence). The CDR3 nucleotides are TGCAGTGCTAGAGTGTTAGCGGGAGGGGATTTAGGGCAGTTCTTC. Its translation is CSARVLAGGDLGQFF.

This clonotype was counted between two and nine times. The chain uses TRBV4-3 and TRBJ2-7, with 10 bases fitting TRBD2. V shed 3 bases and J 0 bases; nucleotides not matched to a gene: 11. Germline V lookup: CDR1 LGHNA, CDR2 YSLEER. This CDR3 contains 18 residues. This CDR3 reads CASSHNTPGLASSYEQYF. CDR3 nucleotides: TGCGCCAGCAGCCACAACACCCCGGGACTAGCGAGCTCCTACGAGCAGTACTTC.

This clonotype has just a few counts. This chain uses TRBV5-4 with TRBJ2-5; TRBD2 is a possible D gene (6 bases). Between the trimmed V and J ends, which lost 0 bases and 1 base, there was a span of 13 bases. The germline gives CDR1 SGHNT, CDR2 YYREEE (reference sequence). CDR3 length: 16 amino acids. The CDR3 protein is CASSLAGARIQETQYF. The DNA for the CDR3 is TGTGCCAGCAGCTTGGCGGGAGCCAGGATCCAAGAGACCCAGTACTTC.

Only a few counts were recorded for this clonotype. This rearrangement joins TRBV20-1 to TRBJ2-1, with D uncertain. The V and J ends lost 6 bases and 3 bases respectively, with 15 bases between them. The CDR3 spans 14 residues. Germline values: CDR1 DFQATT, CDR2 SNEGSKA (reference sequence). CDR3 in amino acids: CSASPKSLYNEQFF. In nucleotides, the CDR3 is TGCAGTGCCTCCCCCAAGTCCCTCTACAATGAGCAGTTCTTC.

This clonotype was seen repeatedly, ten times or more. This chain uses TRBV5-1 with TRBJ2-1; no firm D call. The CDR3 has 13 residues. V dropped 0 bases and J dropped 6 bases, with 7 bases sitting between them. Germline assignment: CDR1 SGHRS and CDR2 YFSETQ. CDR3 in DNA: TGCGCCAGCAGCTTGGGGCTAGGCAATGAGCAGTTCTTC. Its translation is CASSLGLGNEQFF.

This clonotype has a single count. This sequence joins TRBV20-1 and TRBJ2-1, with TRBD2 matching 9 bases. After removal of 8 bases from V and 6 bases from J, the junction contained 14 bases not matched to a gene. This CDR3 comprises 15 residues. From germline, CDR1 is DFQATT and CDR2 SNEGSKA (reference sequence). CDR3 nucleotides: TGCAGTTCGGGGGTGGGAGCGGGGGGAGGCAATGAGCAGTTCTTC. It is translated as CSSGVGAGGGNEQFF.

This clonotype has at least ten counts. The rearrangement joins TRBV6-5 to TRBJ1-5; 8 bases align to TRBD1. J lost 3 bases, V lost 6 bases, and 4 bases had no gene match. The germline V gene has CDR1 MNHEY and CDR2 SVGAGI. This CDR3 region has 14 residues. The DNA of the CDR3 is TGTGCCAGCAGCCTGACAGGGGCCAATCAGCCCCAGCATTTT. Its protein product is CASSLTGANQPQHF.

In the case of this clonotype: At one end the junction does not follow the germline gene, possibly because of a read error. V usage is TRBV11-3 and J usage is TRBJ2-1; no definite D call. The CDR3 loop spans 13 amino acids. Germline V gene sequence: CDR1 SGHNT, CDR2 YENEEA. CDR3 amino acids: CASSLSPLSPKLF. CDR3 bases: TGTGCCAGCAGCTTAAGCCCCCTGTCCCCGAAGCTCTTC.

This clonotype was observed at least ten times. This chain connects TRBV3-1 to TRBJ2-2; 9 bases align to TRBD2. V lost 0 bases, J lost 4 bases, and 9 bases stayed unmatched. Germline lookup yields CDR1 LGHDT and CDR2 YNNKEL (reference sequence). This CDR3 spans 18 amino acids. The CDR3 here is CASSQEGGSGRGTGELFF. The CDR3 DNA reads TGTGCCAGCAGCCAAGAGGGGGGTAGCGGGAGAGGCACCGGGGAGCTGTTTTTT. The full variable domain, rest sourced from reference TRBV3-1 and TRBJ2-2, is DTAVSQTPKYLVTQMGNDKSIKCEQNLGHDTMYWYKQDSKKFLKIMFSYNNKELIINETVPNRFSPKSPDKAHLNLHINSLELGDSAVYFCASSQEGGSGRGTGELFFGEGSRLTVL.

This clonotype was recorded many times. V and J are TRBV4-3 and TRBJ2-7, with D hard to call. The V end lost 0 bases, the J end lost 6 bases, and 12 bases lay between the germline ends. Germline V lookup: CDR1 LGHNA, CDR2 YSLEER. The CDR3 totals 14 residues. CDR3 bases: TGCGCCAGCAGCCAAGAGGAATGGGTAAGCGAGCAGTACTTC. Protein: CASSQEEWVSEQYF.

This clonotype appeared many times. This rearrangement joins TRBV5-5 to TRBJ2-5; no definite D call. Trimming removed 1 base from V and 5 bases from J, with 3 bases in between. Germline assignment: CDR1 SGHKS and CDR2 YYEKEE (reference sequence). This CDR3 spans 11 amino acids. CDR3 nucleotide sequence: TGTGCCAGCAGCTTGTTGGAGACCCAGTACTTC. The encoded protein is CASSLLETQYF.

The CDR3 region has the DNA TGCAGTGCTAGAGTACCCGGAGGTGAGCAGTTCTTC. Its protein product is CSARVPGGEQFF. The genes are TRBV20-1 and TRBJ2-1; TRBD2 is a possible D gene (5 bases). Germline CDR1 reads DFQATT; CDR2 reads SNEGSKA (reference sequence). This CDR3 has 12 residues. V was pared by 1 base and J by 9 bases, with 10 bases between.

This clonotype came up many times. As DNA, the CDR3 is TGTGCCAGCAGCTTGAGCAGCGATCACAATGAGCAGTTCTTC. Translating it yields CASSLSSDHNEQFF. The V and J genes are TRBV7-2 and TRBJ2-1; D is unresolved. Germline CDR1 SGHTA, CDR2 FQGNSA. Trimming pared 3 bases from V and 5 bases from J, leaving 11 bases between. There are 14 residues in the CDR3.

This clonotype was seen at least ten times. The V call is TRBV6-2 or TRBV6-3, the J call TRBJ2-2; D tentatively fits TRBD1 or TRBD2 (5 bases each). This CDR3 contains 14 residues. The germline gives CDR1 MNHEY, CDR2 SVGEGT. V shed 0 bases and J shed 6 bases, with 8 bases lying between them. The CDR3 nucleotides read TGTGCCAGCAGTTACTCCGGGGACCCCGGGGAGCTGTTTTTT. Translation gives CASSYSGDPGELFF.

This clonotype was seen at least ten times. The chain carries TRBV20-1 and TRBJ2-5; 8 bases map to TRBD1. The CDR3 totals 15 residues. CDR1 is DFQATT, CDR2 SNEGSKA, per germline (reference sequence). The V segment lost 0 bases and the J segment 2 bases; nucleotides outside the gene matches: 5. CDR3 loop: CSARELTGAQETQYF. As DNA, the CDR3 is TGCAGTGCTAGAGAACTGACAGGGGCTCAAGAGACCCAGTACTTC.

The V gene is TRBV29-1, the J gene TRBJ2-3, with D tentatively TRBD2 (6 bases). The germline gives CDR1 SQVTM, CDR2 ANQGSEA. The CDR3 is 12 amino acids. V was shortened by 6 bases and J by 11 bases, with 18 bases between the two germline ends. CDR3 nucleotide sequence: TGCAGCGTCGACCGGGAGACGGTAGAGCAGTATTTT. This codes for CSVDRETVEQYF.

This clonotype appeared many times. The chain employs TRBV11-2 and TRBJ2-7; no clear D. The CDR3 is 15 amino acids. Germline V gene data show CDR1 as SGHAT and CDR2 as FQNNGV. The V gene lost 1 base and the J gene lost 2 bases, with 12 bases spanning the gap. For the CDR3, the DNA is TGTGCCAGCAGCTTAGGCCCGGAAGTCCCCTACGAGCAGTACGTC. It is translated as CASSLGPEVPYEQYV.

The chain combines TRBV18 with TRBJ2-1; tentatively, D is TRBD1 (6 bases). The germline gives CDR1 KGHSH, CDR2 LQKENI. Deletions cut 1 base from V and 3 bases from J, with 10 bases between. The CDR3 runs 15 residues. Written as DNA, the CDR3 is TGTGCCAGCTCACCACAACGGGACAACTACAATGAGCAGTTCTTC. It encodes CASSPQRDNYNEQFF.

This clonotype has a count of ten or more. The chain carries TRBV10-3 and TRBJ1-1; unclear D gene. V lost 6 bases, J lost 10 bases, and 15 bases lay in between. Germline lookup yields CDR1 ENHRY and CDR2 SYGVKD. This CDR3 has 12 residues. CDR3 sequence: CAIRGREAVAFF. The DNA of the CDR3 is TGTGCCATCAGGGGTCGGGAGGCTGTAGCTTTCTTT.

The sample holds many counts of this clonotype. This chain links TRBV18 with TRBJ2-7, with a weak D call TRBD2 (5 bases). Germline CDR1 reads KGHSH; CDR2 reads LQKENI. Between the trimmed V and J ends, which lost 1 base and 2 bases, there was a span of 18 bases. The CDR3 covers 17 residues. CDR3 region: CASSPRSEGPRPYEQYF. The CDR3 nucleotides are TGTGCCAGCTCACCACGGAGCGAGGGCCCACGACCCTACGAGCAGTACTTC.